The sequence of this TCR beta chain was determined in a study of T cell changes during pregnancy in multiple sclerosis (dated by TCRdb to between 2018 and 2021). A note on the overall study: Changes in the T cell repertoire over the course of pregnancy were examined in this study in women with multiple sclerosis.

According to the germline V gene, CDR1 reads MNHEY and CDR2 reads SVGAGI. V and J are truncated by 4 bases and 5 bases respectively, leaving an intervening sequence of 14 bases. The CDR3 spans 15 residues, from the cysteine through the phenylalanine. Kept here is only the CDR3 DNA, which spans 45 bases and is read in frame from base 1. The library was produced with the immunoSEQ multiplex PCR assay. What TCRdb holds here is the immuneACCESS table cut down to in-frame rearrangements. Part of the clones is not present; checked against another copy, under half of the missing clones reflect an unresolved V gene, and the others are unexplained. Present in this sample are approximately 50,000 clones, around 90% of which were seen just once. The ten largest make up 1.3% of the sample. In regard to this clone: Its target antigen remains unknown. Base-call qualities are not available, and no considerably larger clone is one nucleotide away.

This clonotype was sampled from a female donor with multiple sclerosis, enrolled in a pregnancy study. The rearranged segments are TRBV6-5 and TRBJ1-4; a tentative D match to TRBD1 spans 5 bases. The specimen was peripheral blood, collected in the second trimester of pregnancy. CDR3 loop: CASSSPTAGNEKLFF. The DNA reads as follows: TGTGCCAGCAGTTCCCCGACAGCGGGGAATGAAAAACTGTTTTTT.